Listed here are 23 T cell receptor beta chains from one sample, sequenced in a study of shared clonotypes between healthy human individuals. CD8 cells regarded as naive lacked CD45RO, were positively chosen for CCR7, and omitted terminally differentiated effector memory CD45RA+ cells. Data came from immunoSEQ multiplex PCR; TCRdb stores just in-frame clones and leaves some out. This sample has over 800,000 clones; more than 85% occur once, and the top ten carry about 25%. Material for sequencing was naive CD8+ T cells sorted from blood. The source is a man aged 25-45 years in good health.

V is TRBV7-8 and J is TRBJ2-7, with D unclear. Trimming took 6 bases from V and 9 from J, leaving 18 bases between them. This CDR3 spans 13 amino acids. CDR1 is SGHVS, CDR2 FQNEAQ, per germline. As DNA, the CDR3 is TGTGCCAGCAGTCCTCTTATGTGGGCTGGGCAGTACTTC. Translated: CASSPLMWAGQYF.

The V call is TRBV6-5, the J call TRBJ2-2; tentatively, D is TRBD1 or TRBD2 (6 bases each). Trimming left V 1 base short and J 7 bases short, with 13 bases between. The CDR3 spans 15 residues. CDR1 and CDR2 (germline): MNHEY, SVGAGI. Here the CDR3 reads CASSYFSGADGELFF. DNA for the CDR3: TGTGCCAGCAGTTACTTCTCGGGGGCCGACGGGGAGCTGTTTTTT.

The gene calls are TRBV28 and TRBJ2-7; D is unclear. V was trimmed by 6 bases and J by 4 bases, leaving 19 bases between them. This CDR3 has 15 amino acids. The V gene's germline CDR1 is MDHEN and CDR2 SYDVKM. The CDR3 loop reads CASSPYRSPPYEQYF. CDR3 in DNA: TGTGCCAGCAGCCCCTACAGATCCCCTCCTTACGAGCAGTACTTC.

This chain links TRBV28 with TRBJ2-7; 10 bases fit TRBD1. Looked up from germline, CDR1 is MDHEN and CDR2 is SYDVKM. V lost 5 bases and J lost 1; bases outside the gene matches: 5. The CDR3 is 15 residues long. The CDR3 protein is CASSERTGGSYEQYF. In DNA, the CDR3 is TGTGCCAGCAGTGAAAGGACAGGGGGGTCCTACGAGCAGTACTTC.

The genes are TRBV7-9 and TRBJ2-1; 8 positions match TRBD2. Germline values: CDR1 SEHNR, CDR2 FQNEAQ (reference sequence). V shed 5 bases and J 1 base; nucleotides not matched to a gene: 7. CDR3 size: 16 residues. The CDR3 here is CASSTRSGSSYNEQFF. CDR3 DNA sequence: TGTGCCAGCAGCACTAGAAGCGGGAGTTCCTACAATGAGCAGTTCTTC.

The rearrangement links TRBV11-2 to TRBJ1-4; D is undetermined. Germline values: CDR1 SGHAT, CDR2 FQNNGV. The germline V and J ends were trimmed by 1 base and 8 bases, with 14 bases remaining between them. The CDR3 sequence is 15 residues long. The CDR3 sequence: CASSLGLGSEEKLFF. In DNA, the CDR3 is TGTGCCAGCAGCTTAGGTCTGGGATCTGAGGAAAAACTGTTTTTT.

This chain joins TRBV7-9 and TRBJ1-2, with D perhaps TRBD1 (5 bases). The CDR3 is 14 residues long. CDR1 is SEHNR and CDR2 is FQNEAQ in the germline V gene (reference sequence). Trimming pared 3 bases from V and 2 bases from J, leaving 10 bases between. The CDR3 loop reads CASSLPDNNYGYTF. The CDR3, as DNA: TGTGCCAGCAGCTTGCCGGACAACAACTATGGCTACACCTTC. Variable domain in full (rest from reference TRBV7-9 and TRBJ1-2): DTGVSQNPRHKITKRGQNVTFRCDPISEHNRLYWYRQTLGQGPEFLTYFQNEAQLEKSRLLSDRFSAERPKGSFSTLEIQRTEQGDSAMYLCASSLPDNNYGYTFGSGTRLTVV.

The rearrangement links TRBV19 to TRBJ2-7; 8 nucleotides match TRBD1. Germline CDR1 reads LNHDA; CDR2 reads SQIVND (reference sequence). With V trimmed by 7 bases and J by 2 bases, 7 bases remained unmatched. The CDR3 is made up of 14 amino acids. CDR3 in DNA: TGTGCCAGTACCAGCCGGGACAGGCCCTACGAGCAGTACTTC. Protein sequence: CASTSRDRPYEQYF.

This clone occurred a few times. The CDR3 nucleotides are TGTGCCAGCAGCTATACAGGGAACCAAGAGACCCAGTACTTC. It yields the protein CASSYTGNQETQYF. The chain recombines TRBV11-2 with TRBJ2-5; possibly TRBD1 for D (6 bases). The germline V and J ends were trimmed by 4 bases and 0 bases, with 9 bases remaining between them. Germline values: CDR1 SGHAT, CDR2 FQNNGV. This CDR3 contains 14 residues. Combining the CDR3 with reference TRBV11-2 and TRBJ2-5 gives the whole variable domain EAGVAQSPRYKIIEKRQSVAFWCNPISGHATLYWYQQILGQGPKLLIQFQNNGVVDDSQLPKDRFSAERLKGVDSTLKIQPAKLEDSAVYLCASSYTGNQETQYFGPGTRLLVL.

The chain carries TRBV5-6 and TRBJ2-7; the match to TRBD2 covers 11 bases. The junction had 12 bases not matched to a gene; V was cut back by 7 bases and J by 12 bases. The CDR3 sequence is 13 residues long. The germline V gene encodes CDR1 SGHDT and CDR2 YYEEEE. The CDR3 here is CASSGTSGGKRYF. CDR3 bases: TGTGCCAGCTCCGGGACTAGCGGAGGCAAGCGGTACTTC.

The V gene is TRBV2, the J gene TRBJ2-1, with 7 positions matching TRBD1. Germline values: CDR1 SNHLY, CDR2 FYNNEI. V lost 11 bases to trimming and J lost 4 bases; unmatched junction nucleotides: 17. The CDR3 runs 16 residues. CDR3 nucleotides: TGTGCCGGATCGAAAAGAGGACAGGCGACTTACAATGAGCAGTTCTTC. Its protein is CAGSKRGQATYNEQFF.

J is TRBJ2-2 and V is TRBV27; D ambiguous. The CDR3 sequence is 17 residues long. V was pared by 1 base and J by 0 bases, with 12 bases between. Germline V gives CDR1 MNHEY, CDR2 SMNVEV (reference sequence). The CDR3 region has the DNA TGTGCCAGCAGTTTATGGGCCAGAGAGACGAACACCGGGGAGCTGTTTTTT. Amino acids: CASSLWARETNTGELFF.

This sequence joins TRBV7-3 and TRBJ1-1; no reliable D call. Germline V lookup: CDR1 SGHTA, CDR2 FQGTGA. The CDR3 sequence is 13 residues long. V lost 5 bases, J lost 1 base, and 8 bases lay in between. The DNA of the CDR3 is TGTGCCAGCAGCGACTCAGGGAACACTGAAGCTTTCTTT. As protein: CASSDSGNTEAFF.

V is TRBV7-9 and J is TRBJ2-1; 10 positions match TRBD2. The CDR3 is 15 residues long. With 1 base clipped from V and 8 bases from J, the junction kept 5 bases outside the gene matches. Germline CDR1 reads SEHNR; CDR2 reads FQNEAQ (reference sequence). The CDR3 DNA follows: TGTGCCAGCAGCTTAGAGCGGGAGGGCCGCTATGAGCAGTTCTTC. Translation gives CASSLEREGRYEQFF. The full variable domain, in which reference TRBV7-9 and TRBJ2-1 provide the parts outside the CDR3, is DTGVSQNPRHKITKRGQNVTFRCDPISEHNRLYWYRQTLGQGPEFLTYFQNEAQLEKSRLLSDRFSAERPKGSFSTLEIQRTEQGDSAMYLCASSLEREGRYEQFFGPGTRLTVL.

The J gene is TRBJ1-2, the V gene TRBV28, with 9 bases identical to TRBD1. Germline CDR1 MDHEN, CDR2 SYDVKM. The CDR3 spans 18 residues. Trimming removed 3 bases from V and 8 bases from J; junction bases left unmatched: 19. The CDR3 region has the DNA TGTGCCAGCAGTTTTCTGTGGACAGGGGACCCCACCGGCAGCGGCTACACCTTC. It encodes CASSFLWTGDPTGSGYTF.

This chain uses TRBV28 with TRBJ1-1, with D perhaps TRBD1 (6 bases). Between the trimmed V and J ends, which lost 4 bases and 2 bases, there was a span of 14 bases. The length of the CDR3 is 15 residues. Germline assignment: CDR1 MDHEN and CDR2 SYDVKM. CDR3: CASSSETGANTEAFF. CDR3 nucleotide sequence: TGTGCCAGCAGTTCCGAGACAGGTGCTAACACTGAAGCTTTCTTT.

This clone has a handful of counts. The V and J genes are TRBV10-2 and TRBJ2-3; no definite D call. The CDR3 totals 16 residues. Per germline, CDR1 WSHSY and CDR2 SAAADI. Trimming cost V 2 bases and J 0 bases, with 12 bases left between them. This chain's CDR3 is CASSEGTLASTDTQYF. The CDR3, as DNA: TGCGCCAGCAGTGAGGGAACTCTGGCTAGCACAGATACGCAGTATTTT.

This rearrangement joins TRBV4-1 to TRBJ2-1; tentative D call: TRBD1 (5 bases). The CDR3 length is 14 residues. Germline-derived CDR1 and CDR2 are MGHRA and YSYEKL. Trimming took 5 bases from V and 4 from J, leaving 12 bases between them. The CDR3 DNA reads TGCGCCAGCAGCTATCAGGGTTTATACAATGAGCAGTTCTTC. As protein: CASSYQGLYNEQFF.

This chain links TRBV28 with TRBJ2-7; D not resolved. CDR3 length: 16 residues. The germline V and J ends were trimmed by 5 bases and 4 bases, with 21 bases remaining between them. The germline gives CDR1 MDHEN, CDR2 SYDVKM. Here the CDR3 reads CASSKGREHSAYEQYF. The CDR3 DNA sequence: TGTGCCAGCAGTAAAGGAAGGGAACACTCCGCGTACGAGCAGTACTTC.

J is TRBJ1-2 and V is TRBV30; no firm D call. This CDR3 is built from 11 residues. V lost 5 bases and J 7 bases, leaving 11 bases between the germline ends. The germline V gene encodes CDR1 GTSNPN and CDR2 SVGIG (reference sequence). CDR3 amino acids: CAWGPQAGYTF. In DNA, the CDR3 is TGTGCCTGGGGTCCCCAGGCTGGCTACACCTTC.

This clone was seen only once. This chain links TRBV11-2 with TRBJ2-7; the match to TRBD2 covers 9 bases. Germline assignment: CDR1 SGHAT and CDR2 FQNNGV. The CDR3 consists of 14 residues. J lost 5 bases, V lost 2 bases, and 4 bases had no gene match. The CDR3 is CASSLIGLANEQYF. The CDR3 region has the DNA TGTGCCAGCAGCTTAATCGGACTAGCGAACGAGCAGTACTTC.

Here the CDR3 reads CASSLEPGAEEGSYEQYF. The CDR3, as DNA: TGCGCCAGCAGCTTAGAGCCTGGGGCGGAGGAGGGTTCCTACGAGCAGTACTTC. V is TRBV4-1 and J is TRBJ2-7, with D tentatively TRBD2 (6 bases). The length of the CDR3 is 18 residues. V was clipped by 5 bases and J by 1 base, with 24 bases between them. The germline gives CDR1 MGHRA, CDR2 YSYEKL.

As to this clone: The same CDR3 is also encoded by other DNA sequences in this sample. V is TRBV27 and J is TRBJ2-1, with D hard to call. The CDR3 runs to 14 residues. Germline-derived CDR1 and CDR2 are MNHEY and SMNVEV (reference sequence). V was trimmed by 3 bases and J by 2 bases, leaving 8 bases between them. The CDR3 nucleotides are TGTGCCAGCAGTTTTTCGGGTACCTACAATGAGCAGTTCTTC. This sequence encodes CASSFSGTYNEQFF.